This TCR beta chain is from a study of monozygotic twins with inflammatory bowel disease. The CDR3 spans 14 residues. Per the germline V gene, CDR1 is DFQATT and CDR2 is SNEGSKA (reference sequence). Study results and caveats: Varying immunosuppressive regimens may have increased patient repertoire variability. Whereas healthy co-twins had higher TCRbeta diversity (inverse Simpson), IBD patients had lower diversity. Possibly because of limited power, concordant and discordant twins showed no difference in repertoire similarity.

TCRalpha and TCRbeta cDNA was put through two nested PCRs of around 15 and 9 cycles. TCRdb reprocessed the 5' RACE reads and stores each CDR3 protein as one record, lacking DNA. The sample's table shows around 220,000 distinct CDR3 sequences. About this clonotype itself: Its antigen is not identified.

J is TRBJ2-2 and V is TRBV20-1; TCRdb picks TRBD1, but there is no DNA to check that call. The sequence came from a human donor with ulcerative colitis or Crohn's disease, or a healthy co-twin of an affected twin (not recorded which). Sequenced material: blood. CDR3 amino acids: CSAMDGGSAGELFF.